The entry below describes one TCR beta chain. This CDR3 is built from 17 residues. Authors' methods: How many nucleated cells were present was estimated from reference gene primer amplification. The repertoire was sequenced with immunoSEQ multiplex PCR; TCRdb's copy has only in-frame clones and lacks some. V and J calls plus clone size are reproduced from that table; the DNA served to infer D and trimming. The data show around 200,000 clones, with around 81% seen just once and around 7.4% held by the top ten. These data come from a study of blood T cell repertoires in COVID-19. Across the study: Samples taken during acute and convalescent COVID-19 were collected in the United States, Italy and Spain.

This sequence originates from a woman in her 40s with acute COVID-19. V is TRBV21-1 and J is TRBJ2-1; TRBD2, as called in the table, went unchecked against the DNA. TRBV21-1 is a pseudogene. Sequencing used PBMCs or T cells enriched from blood (not recorded which). DNA for the CDR3: TGTGCCAGCAGCCCTATTCCTAGCGGGAGATCCTACAATGAGCAGTTCTTC. The encoded protein is CASSPIPSGRSYNEQFF.